The 11 T cell receptor beta chains in this list originate from one sample, sequenced in a study of molecular identifiers for immune sequencing clone quantification. One entry per CDR3 protein results from TCRdb running MiXCR on the PCR reads. The data contain about 640,000 distinct CDR3 sequences, 20% of them singletons. Input material: naive CD8+ T cells from blood, with Jurkat cell RNA spiked in. Subset in this sample: FACS-sorted CD8+CD4-CCR7+CD45RA+ naive T cells. The receptors were sampled from a human donor in good health. Some libraries in this study had Jurkat cell RNA spiked in.

V and J are TRBV27 and TRBJ2-7; 12 bases are a match to TRBD1. Germline V lookup: CDR1 MNHEY, CDR2 SMNVEV (reference sequence). The CDR3 is made up of 15 amino acids. J was trimmed by 7 bases and V by 1 base; bases with no gene match: 5. The CDR3 protein is CASSLWGQGAGEQYF. DNA for the CDR3: TGTGCCAGCAGTTTATGGGGACAGGGGGCGGGAGAGCAGTACTTC.

In its sample, this clonotype was seen many times. The chain is built from TRBV6-1 and TRBJ2-6; 7 nucleotides align to TRBD1. From germline, CDR1 is MNHNS and CDR2 SASEGT. After removal of 6 bases from V and 1 base from J, the junction contained 6 bases not matched to a gene. CDR3 length: 16 residues. CDR3: CASREDRWSGANVLTF. Here the CDR3 DNA reads TGTGCCAGCAGGGAGGACAGGTGGTCTGGGGCCAACGTCCTGACTTTC.

This clonotype was counted ten times or more. The J gene is TRBJ1-6, the V gene TRBV4-1, with TRBD1 matching over 9 bases. Germline trimming cut 1 base from V and 13 bases from J; bases unmatched to any gene: 8. The CDR3 covers 15 residues. Germline V gene lookup returns CDR1 MGHRA and CDR2 YSYEKL. The DNA for the CDR3 is TGCGCCAGCAGCCAAGTAGGAGGACAGGGGAGGCCCCTCCACTTT. Its protein product is CASSQVGGQGRPLHF.

J is TRBJ2-7 and V is TRBV20-1; D tentatively fits TRBD1 or TRBD2 (5 bases each). The CDR3 has 16 residues. The V end was cut by 1 base, the J end by 5 bases, with 21 bases between. Per the germline V gene, CDR1 is DFQATT and CDR2 is SNEGSKA (reference sequence). CDR3 nucleotides: TGCAGTGCTAGAGGATCTCGGTCGGGGCGACTCCACGAGCAGTACTTC. It translates to CSARGSRSGRLHEQYF.

The chain has TRBV12-3 or TRBV12-4 and TRBJ1-5; a possible D gene is TRBD1 (5 bases). There are 15 residues in the CDR3. The ends were cut back, 2 bases at V and 7 bases at J, with 15 bases in the middle. The CDR3 is CASSLMVDRDQPQHF. The DNA of the CDR3 is TGTGCCAGCAGTTTAATGGTCGACCGGGACCAGCCCCAGCATTTT.

About this clonotype: A much bigger clone sits one base away, suggesting this may be a read error. This chain joins TRBV19 and TRBJ2-7; D not certain. V gave up 3 bases and J gave up 6 bases, with 15 bases separating them. Per the germline V gene, CDR1 is LNHDA and CDR2 is SQIVND (reference sequence). This CDR3 region has 14 residues. The CDR3 DNA sequence: TGTGCCAGTAGTATTAACCCGGCCAGCTGCGAGCAGTACTTC. As protein: CASSINPASCEQYF.

This clonotype was observed many times. The rearrangement links TRBV25-1 to TRBJ2-7; possibly TRBD1 for D (6 bases). The ends were cut back, 3 bases at V and 2 bases at J, with 14 bases in the middle. CDR1 is MGHDK, CDR2 SYGVNS, per germline. There are 15 residues in the CDR3. CDR3 coding DNA: TGTGCCAGCAGTGACCCAGCAGGGGACACCTACGAGCAGTACTTC. Protein sequence: CASSDPAGDTYEQYF.

The chain is built from TRBV20-1 and TRBJ2-1, with TRBD1 matching 7 bases. The ends lost 5 bases at V and 2 bases at J; junction bases unmatched: 9. Germline loops: CDR1 DFQATT, CDR2 SNEGSKA (reference sequence). This CDR3 comprises 15 residues. The CDR3 reads CSARRQGQPYNEQFF. The CDR3 nucleotides are TGCAGTGCTCGGAGACAGGGTCAGCCCTACAATGAGCAGTTCTTC.

Many counts were recorded for this clonotype. The genes are TRBV15 and TRBJ2-5; 11 bases are shared with TRBD2. Unmatched junction bases numbered 10, after V lost 3 bases and J lost 1 base. Germline lookup yields CDR1 LNHNV and CDR2 YYDKDF (reference sequence). This CDR3 spans 18 amino acids. The CDR3 region is CATSRRASGGPFQETQYF. The CDR3 region has the DNA TGTGCCACCAGCAGGAGGGCTAGCGGGGGGCCTTTCCAAGAGACCCAGTACTTC.

This clonotype was observed at least ten times. The chain has TRBV12-3 or TRBV12-4 and TRBJ2-5, with unresolved D. The CDR3 is 14 residues long. V was clipped by 4 bases and J by 4 bases, with 13 bases between them. The CDR3 loop is CASSSGRARETQYF. CDR3 bases: TGTGCCAGCAGTTCCGGCCGAGCCCGAGAGACCCAGTACTTC.

At least ten counts were recorded for this clonotype. The chain carries TRBV20-1 and TRBJ2-7; TRBD1 matches at 8 bases. The germline V gene has CDR1 DFQATT and CDR2 SNEGSKA (reference sequence). V trimming: 0 bases; J trimming: 4 bases; junction bases outside the gene matches: 17. The CDR3 is made up of 18 amino acids. The CDR3 region has the DNA TGCAGTGCTAGAGAGAGAGTTCCGCGGACAGGGTTCCTGTACGAGCAGTACTTC. Its translation: CSARERVPRTGFLYEQYF.